This T cell receptor (beta chain) was retrieved from a study of shared clonotypes between healthy human individuals. Turning to the study itself: The study enrolled a couple of women and three men aged 18 to 49.

Sequenced by immunoSEQ multiplex PCR; TCRdb stores in-frame clones only, minus some. The table has 1.5 million to 2.5 million clones, less than 95% seen once. CD8 cells regarded as naive lacked CD45RO, were positively chosen for CCR7, and omitted terminally differentiated effector memory CD45RA+ cells. Germline V CDR1 and CDR2: LNHDA, SQIVND (reference sequence). The V end was cut by 4 bases, the J end by 8 bases, with 15 bases between. The CDR3 has 14 residues. Sequenced: naive CD8+ T cells sorted from blood. The clonotype comes from a man aged 18 to 30 in good health. The chain couples TRBV19 to TRBJ2-1, with a weak D call TRBD1 (6 bases). CDR3 nucleotide sequence: TGTGCCAGTAGTAGTGTTTCAGGGACACATGAGCAGTTCTTC. It encodes CASSSVSGTHEQFF.